This T cell receptor beta chain was recorded in a study of shared clonotypes between healthy human individuals. CDR1 is SEHNR and CDR2 is FQNEAQ in the germline V gene (reference sequence). V trimming: 2 bases; J trimming: 4 bases; junction bases outside the gene matches: 5. The CDR3 is 14 amino acids. Nashville, Tennessee was home to all donors, who were Caucasian adults. The repertoire was sequenced with immunoSEQ multiplex PCR; TCRdb's copy has only in-frame clones and lacks some. The sample contains some 450,000 clones, approximately 77% of which appear only once. Sequencing was done on a sample of PBMCs. This chain joins TRBV7-9 and TRBJ2-7, with 7 bases that match TRBD1. This clonotype was sampled from a woman in her thirties or forties in good health. Some clones in this sample may be carry-over from other donors' samples. CDR3 in DNA: TGTGCCAGCAGCTTAAACAGGGGTGCGTACGAGCAGTACTTC. It is translated as CASSLNRGAYEQYF. The whole variable domain, filled in from reference TRBV7-9 and TRBJ2-7, reads DTGVSQNPRHKITKRGQNVTFRCDPISEHNRLYWYRQTLGQGPEFLTYFQNEAQLEKSRLLSDRFSAERPKGSFSTLEIQRTEQGDSAMYLCASSLNRGAYEQYFGPGTRLTVT.